The present TCR beta chain was sequenced within a study of cytomegalovirus exposure and HLA in healthy donors. Vbeta (60) and Jbeta (13) primers were used in the PCR. Produced via immunoSEQ multiplex PCR; TCRdb's table is partial and in-frame only. The table lists about 120,000 clones, approximately 78% of them singletons. This clone has only a few counts. The V and J ends lost 5 bases and 2 bases respectively, with 16 bases between them. The CDR3 consists of 16 residues. CDR1 and CDR2 from the germline V gene are SGHAT and FQNNGV. This receptor was identified in a man aged 30 to 39 in good health and CMV-seropositive. V is TRBV11-2 and J is TRBJ1-3; D unresolved. Sequenced material: PBMCs. The CDR3 region is CASSPGRWEPGNTIYF. CDR3 DNA sequence: TGTGCCAGCAGCCCTGGACGTTGGGAGCCTGGAAACACCATATATTTT.